This T cell receptor beta chain was captured by sequencing in a study of long-term antiretroviral therapy in people with HIV. The CDR3 spans 14 residues, counting both ends. On this clone itself: The target antigen is unknown. Because the CDR3's place on the DNA is in doubt, the DNA is left out and the CDR3 is given as listed by TCRdb.

Study results and limitations: Documentation of ART adherence, viral resistance or therapy changes was absent.

At survey level, the immunoSEQ assay was run in its v3.0 version. The repertoire was sequenced with immunoSEQ multiplex PCR; TCRdb's copy has only in-frame clones and lacks some. The sample includes roughly 16,000 clones, around 81% of them seen just once. The TCR comes from a man aged 18 to 29 with HIV. The sample was unsorted PBMCs, taken 0.1 years before starting antiretroviral therapy. The gene calls are TRBV12-1 and TRBJ1-5; the table's D gene call, TRBD1, was not cross checked with the DNA. TRBV12-1 is a pseudogene segment. The CDR3 spells CASSFAGGNQPQHF.